By sample fraction, the clone carrying this T cell receptor beta chain is medium-sized (0.01 to 0.1%). No antigen is known for it. Under the authors' procedure: It was from CDR3 differences across clinicopathological groups that a distant-metastasis classifier for papillary thyroid cancer was built. MiXCR re-clonotyped the PCR reads for TCRdb. For this entry, the V and J calls and clone size follow TCRdb and not the study's own pipeline. This table has under 25,000 clones, less than 20% appearing once. This sample stems from a study of metastatic and nonmetastatic thyroid tumors. Overall study context: Patients with malignant and benign thyroid disease provided blood and tumor or nodule tissue, whose repertoires were compared.

Patients were all untreated before their thyroid surgery. Overall study results and limits: A significant increase in TCR beta diversity was reportedly seen in malignant thyroid tumors relative to benign nodules, in blood and tumor.

J gave up 7 bases and V 6 bases, and 7 bases lay outside the gene matches. This CDR3 region has 15 residues. The germline V gene has CDR1 MNHNS and CDR2 SASEGT. Sequencing used blood. This clonotype originated in a female donor with papillary thyroid cancer or a benign thyroid nodule (not recorded which). Some clones in this sample may be carry-over from other donors' samples. This chain links TRBV6-1 with TRBJ1-6; 9 bases line up with TRBD1. CDR3 nucleotides: TGTGCCAGCAGCCCGACCGGGACAGGGAATTCACCCCTCCACTTT. Its protein is CASSPTGTGNSPLHF.